The clone carrying this T cell receptor beta chain was picked up a small number of times. The antigen is unknown. These donors, healthy bone marrow donors, were studied. The ends lost 3 bases at V and 3 bases at J; junction bases unmatched: 4. CDR1 is SGDLS, CDR2 YYNGEE, per germline. The CDR3 covers 14 residues. The sample belongs to a study of cytomegalovirus exposure and HLA in healthy donors. Study-level points and caveats: Rarity marked most TCR sequences, yet some public TCRs occurred in many donors. Analysis was performed later, and it showed HLA-associated TCR beta chains to be more clonally expanded than equally common others.

A multiplex PCR was run with 60 Vbeta primers and 13 Jbeta primers. Sequencing was performed with immunoSEQ multiplex PCR; in TCRdb, only in-frame clones are kept and a portion is missing. The table includes about 160,000 clones, about 75% detected once. The sample taken for sequencing was PBMCs. This rearrangement joins TRBV9 to TRBJ2-7; 9 nucleotides match TRBD1. This clonotype originated in a female donor in good health and CMV-seronegative. CDR3 residues: CASSAEDRGYEQYF. The CDR3 nucleotides read TGTGCCAGCAGCGCGGAGGACAGGGGCTACGAGCAGTACTTC.